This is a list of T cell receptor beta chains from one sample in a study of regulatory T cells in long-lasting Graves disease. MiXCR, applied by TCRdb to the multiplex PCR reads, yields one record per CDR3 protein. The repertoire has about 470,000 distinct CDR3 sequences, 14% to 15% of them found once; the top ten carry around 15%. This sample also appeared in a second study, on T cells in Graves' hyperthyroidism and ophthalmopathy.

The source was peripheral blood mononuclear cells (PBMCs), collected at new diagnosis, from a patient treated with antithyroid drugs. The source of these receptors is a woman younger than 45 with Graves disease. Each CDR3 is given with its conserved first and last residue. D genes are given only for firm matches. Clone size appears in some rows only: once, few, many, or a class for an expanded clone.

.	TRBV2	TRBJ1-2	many	CASSEDRTIYGYTF	TGTGCCAGCAGTGAAGACAGGACAATCTATGGCTACACCTTC
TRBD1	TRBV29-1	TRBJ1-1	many	CSALTGLGGVEAFF	TGCAGCGCTCTGACAGGGTTGGGAGGCGTCGAAGCTTTCTTT
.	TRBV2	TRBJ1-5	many	CASRGGQGTVGQPQHF	TGTGCCAGCAGGGGGGGCCAGGGAACAGTTGGACAGCCCCAGCATTTT
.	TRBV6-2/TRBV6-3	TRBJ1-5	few	CASSVGSNNQPQHF	TGTGCCAGCAGTGTGGGGTCGAACAATCAGCCCCAGCATTTT
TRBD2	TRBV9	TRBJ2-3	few	CASSEKGLAGGPGTDTQYF	TGTGCCAGCAGCGAAAAAGGACTAGCGGGAGGGCCGGGCACAGATACGCAGTATTTT
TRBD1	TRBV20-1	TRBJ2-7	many	CSATGTGPYEQYF	TGCAGTGCTACCGGGACAGGGCCCTACGAGCAGTACTTC
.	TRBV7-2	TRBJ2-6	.	CASSRVRGGLAGANVLTF	TGTGCCAGCAGCCGTGTCAGGGGAGGGTTGGCCGGGGCCAACGTCCTGACTTTC
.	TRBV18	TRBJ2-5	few	CASSPPPGQVQETQYF	TGTGCCAGCTCACCCCCTCCGGGACAAGTCCAAGAGACCCAGTACTTC
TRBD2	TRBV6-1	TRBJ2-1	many	CASSELAGGSYNEQFF	TGTGCCAGCAGTGAACTAGCGGGAGGCTCCTACAATGAGCAGTTCTTC
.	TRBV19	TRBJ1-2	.	CASSWGSGVYGYTF	TGTGCCAGTAGTTGGGGGTCTGGAGTGTATGGCTACACCTTC
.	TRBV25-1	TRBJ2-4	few	CASRGEAKNIQYF	TGTGCCAGCCGGGGTGAGGCCAAAAACATTCAGTACTTC
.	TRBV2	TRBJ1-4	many	CASSEAKPTQRWLHRYEKLFF	TGTGCCAGCAGTGAAGCGAAACCTACCCAGCGATGGTTACACAGATATGAAAAACTGTTTTTT
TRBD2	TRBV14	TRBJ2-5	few	CASSQVPRDYVQREETQYF	TGTGCCAGCAGCCAAGTACCGCGGGACTATGTACAGCGGGAAGAGACCCAGTACTTC
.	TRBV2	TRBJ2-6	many	CASSPEGQVAGANVLTF	TGTGCCAGCAGTCCGGAAGGGCAGGTGGCTGGGGCCAACGTCCTGACTTTC
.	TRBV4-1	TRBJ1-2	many	CASSQEAEVTNGYTF	TGCGCCAGCAGCCAAGAAGCGGAAGTAACAAATGGCTACACCTTC
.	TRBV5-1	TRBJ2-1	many	CASSFFHGPPRNEQFF	TGCGCCAGCAGCTTTTTCCACGGACCACCCCGCAATGAGCAGTTCTTC
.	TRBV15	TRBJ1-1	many	CATSRVPNRAMNTEAFF	TGTGCCACCAGCAGGGTCCCTAACAGGGCCATGAACACTGAAGCTTTCTTT
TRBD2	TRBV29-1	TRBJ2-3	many	CSVVESGISTDTQYF	TGCAGCGTTGTCGAAAGCGGGATTAGCACAGATACGCAGTATTTT
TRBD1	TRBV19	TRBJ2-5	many	CASSTQGVQTQYF	TGTGCCAGTAGTACTCAGGGGGTGCAGACCCAGTACTTC
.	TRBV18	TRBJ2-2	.	CASSPLRQNTGELFF	TGTGCCAGCTCACCGTTGCGACAGAACACCGGGGAGCTGTTTTTT
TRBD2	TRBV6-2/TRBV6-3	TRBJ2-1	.	CASSYVGPRTSGRAVQFF	TGTGCCAGCAGTTACGTCGGCCCCCGGACTAGCGGGAGGGCCGTGCAGTTCTTC
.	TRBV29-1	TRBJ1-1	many	CSVESGKGTEAFF	TGCAGCGTTGAATCCGGAAAGGGGACTGAAGCTTTCTTT
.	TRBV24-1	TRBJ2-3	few	CATSDPSPLAANMADTQYF	TGTGCCACCAGTGATCCCTCCCCACTAGCAGCTAATATGGCTGATACGCAGTATTTT
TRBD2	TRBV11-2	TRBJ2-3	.	CASSFTLAGGPADTQYF	TGTGCCAGCAGCTTTACACTAGCGGGAGGGCCCGCAGATACGCAGTATTTT
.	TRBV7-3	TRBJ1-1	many	CASSLRFDTEAFF	TGTGCCAGCAGCTTAAGGTTTGACACTGAAGCTTTCTTT
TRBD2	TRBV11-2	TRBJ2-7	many	CASSQTSGSYEQYF	TGTGCCAGCAGCCAGACTAGCGGGAGTTACGAGCAGTACTTC
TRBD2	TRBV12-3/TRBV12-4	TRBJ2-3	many	CASTDEGGPTDTQYF	TGTGCCAGCACCGACGAGGGAGGGCCCACAGATACGCAGTATTTT